These T cell receptor beta chains were read from a single sample in a study of blood T cell repertoires in COVID-19. TCRdb keeps only in-frame clones here, not all; method: immunoSEQ multiplex PCR. Among 300,000 or so clones, 85% to 90% were seen once, and the ten largest hold over 9.5%. The specimen sequenced was PBMCs or T cells enriched from blood (not recorded which). The origin of the receptors is a woman in her late teens or twenties who had recovered from COVID-19. CDR3s include the opening cysteine and the closing phenylalanine or tryptophan. D genes are given only for firm matches.

d_call	v_call	j_call	cdr3_nt	cdr3_aa
-	TRBV6-1	TRBJ1-2	TGTGCCAGCAGTGAAGCGTATGAGAAGAACTATGGCTACACCTTC	CASSEAYEKNYGYTF
TRBD2	TRBV9	TRBJ2-3	TGTGCCAGCAGTAGGACTAGCGGGAGTGTTACAGATACGCAGTATTTT	CASSRTSGSVTDTQYF
TRBD1	TRBV28	TRBJ2-1	TGTGCCAGCAGTTTGATTGACAGGGAGCGGTTCTTC	CASSLIDRERFF
TRBD2	TRBV6-5	TRBJ2-1	TGTGCCAGCAGTTACTCGGCGGGGGAATACAATGAGCAGTTCTTC	CASSYSAGEYNEQFF
-	TRBV15	TRBJ1-1	TGTGCCACCAGCAGAGGCCCGGGTCCTAACCCTGAAGCTTTCTTT	CATSRGPGPNPEAFF
TRBD1	TRBV19	TRBJ2-2	TGTGCCAGTAGTATCATCAGGGGGCGGACCGGGGAGCTGTTTTTT	CASSIIRGRTGELFF
-	TRBV6-5	TRBJ2-7	TGTGCCACCCTCAAGGGGGTGAGCTCCTACGAGCAGTACTTC	CATLKGVSSYEQYF
TRBD2	TRBV10-2	TRBJ2-7	TGCGCCAGCAGCGAATCGGGGGGGTTCGCCTACGAGCAGTACTTC	CASSESGGFAYEQYF
-	TRBV7-8	TRBJ2-7	TGTGCCAGCAGCTTAGAGGCCCGACTCGAGCAGTACTTC	CASSLEARLEQYF
-	TRBV6-5	TRBJ1-2	TGTGCCAGCAGAGGTGAGAACAGATATGGCTACACCTTC	CASRGENRYGYTF
TRBD2	TRBV27	TRBJ2-1	TGTGCCAGCAGCCAGCTAGCGGGAGGGTTTCAGAATGAGCAGTTCTTC	CASSQLAGGFQNEQFF
-	TRBV10-2	TRBJ1-5	TGCGCCAGCAGTGACACACAGGGCCTGGGCAATCAGCCCCAGCATTTT	CASSDTQGLGNQPQHF
-	TRBV27	TRBJ2-7	TGTGCCAGCAGTTTAGTCTTGGCCGGGATAGACTACGAGCAGTACTTC	CASSLVLAGIDYEQYF
TRBD2	TRBV5-6	TRBJ2-1	TGTGCCAGCAGCTTGGGACTAGCGGGAGGGCCCTACTACAATGAGCAGTTCTTC	CASSLGLAGGPYYNEQFF
-	TRBV11-3	TRBJ2-5	TGTGCCAGCAGCTTAGCTGGAGGGCAAGAGACCCAGTACTTC	CASSLAGGQETQYF
-	TRBV4-1	TRBJ1-2	TGCGCCAGCAGCCAAGAAGAGGGAGGTGGCTACACCTTC	CASSQEEGGGYTF
TRBD1	TRBV7-3	TRBJ1-6	TGTGCCAGCAGCTCCGGACAGGAGGTTTCACCCCTCCACTTT	CASSSGQEVSPLHF